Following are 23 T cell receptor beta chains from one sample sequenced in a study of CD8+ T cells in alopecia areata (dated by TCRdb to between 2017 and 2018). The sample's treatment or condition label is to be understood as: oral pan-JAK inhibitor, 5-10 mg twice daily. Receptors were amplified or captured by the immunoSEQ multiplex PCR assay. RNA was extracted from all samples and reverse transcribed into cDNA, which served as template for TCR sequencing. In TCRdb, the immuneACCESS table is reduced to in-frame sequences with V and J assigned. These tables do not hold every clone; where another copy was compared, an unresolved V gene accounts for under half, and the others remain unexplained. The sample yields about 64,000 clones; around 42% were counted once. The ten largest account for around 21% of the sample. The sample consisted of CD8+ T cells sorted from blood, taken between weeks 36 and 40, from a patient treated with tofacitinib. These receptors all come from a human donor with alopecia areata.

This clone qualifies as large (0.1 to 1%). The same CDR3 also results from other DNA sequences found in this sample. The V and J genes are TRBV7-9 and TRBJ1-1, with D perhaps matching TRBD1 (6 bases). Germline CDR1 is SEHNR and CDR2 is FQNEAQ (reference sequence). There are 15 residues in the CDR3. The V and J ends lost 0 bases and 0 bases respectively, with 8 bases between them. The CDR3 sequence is CASSLAQGLNTEAFF. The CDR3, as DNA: TGTGCCAGCAGCTTAGCCCAGGGGTTGAACACTGAAGCTTTCTTT.

CDR3: CAITPVPGQAYGYTF. The CDR3 DNA is TGTGCCATCACTCCCGTTCCGGGACAGGCCTATGGCTACACCTTC. The V call is TRBV10-3, the J call TRBJ1-2; 8 nucleotides align to TRBD1. In germline, CDR1 is ENHRY, CDR2 SYGVKD. Trimming at V came to 7 bases and at J to 4 bases, leaving 11 bases not matched to a gene. CDR3 length: 15 residues.

Here the CDR3 DNA reads TGCAGCGTCCGTTTTCAGGGAGACTATGGCTACACCTTC. This translates into CSVRFQGDYGYTF. The chain is built from TRBV29-1 and TRBJ1-2; D is possibly TRBD1 (5 bases). Germline V gene data show CDR1 as SQVTM and CDR2 as ANQGSEA. The germline V and J ends were trimmed by 6 bases and 3 bases, with 14 bases remaining between them. The CDR3 spans 13 residues. The full variable domain, its missing parts supplied by reference TRBV29-1 and TRBJ1-2, is SAVISQKPSRDICQRGTSLTIQCQVDSQVTMMFWYRQQPGQSLTLIATANQGSEATYESGFVIDKFPISRPNLTFSTLTVSNMSPEDSSIYLCSVRFQGDYGYTFGSGTRLTVV.

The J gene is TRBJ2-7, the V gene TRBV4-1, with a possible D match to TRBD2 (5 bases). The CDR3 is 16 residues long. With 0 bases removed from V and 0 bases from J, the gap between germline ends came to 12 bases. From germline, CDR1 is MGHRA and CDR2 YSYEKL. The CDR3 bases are TGCGCCAGCAGCCAAGAGGAGGCCCCGAGCTCCTACGAGCAGTACTTC. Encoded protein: CASSQEEAPSSYEQYF.

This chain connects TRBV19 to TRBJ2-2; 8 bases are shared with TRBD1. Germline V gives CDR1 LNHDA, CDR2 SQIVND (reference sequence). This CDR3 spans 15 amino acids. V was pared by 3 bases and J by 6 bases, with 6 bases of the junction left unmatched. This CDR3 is CASSITRTGSGELFF. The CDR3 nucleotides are TGTGCCAGTAGTATCACCCGGACAGGGTCCGGGGAGCTGTTTTTT.

CDR3 loop: CASSHPGTPYGYTF. CDR3 DNA sequence: TGCGCCAGCAGCCATCCAGGGACCCCTTATGGCTACACCTTC. The J gene is TRBJ1-2, the V gene TRBV4-1; the D gene is possibly TRBD1 (5 bases). This CDR3 comprises 14 residues. V lost 3 bases and J 5 bases, leaving 13 bases between the germline ends. Germline V CDR1 and CDR2: MGHRA, YSYEKL.

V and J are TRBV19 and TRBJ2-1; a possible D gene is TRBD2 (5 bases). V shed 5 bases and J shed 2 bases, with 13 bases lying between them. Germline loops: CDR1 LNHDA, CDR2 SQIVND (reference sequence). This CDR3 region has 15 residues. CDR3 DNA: TGTGCCAGTAGTCCTGGGCTAGCCACCTACAATGAGCAGTTCTTC. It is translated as CASSPGLATYNEQFF.

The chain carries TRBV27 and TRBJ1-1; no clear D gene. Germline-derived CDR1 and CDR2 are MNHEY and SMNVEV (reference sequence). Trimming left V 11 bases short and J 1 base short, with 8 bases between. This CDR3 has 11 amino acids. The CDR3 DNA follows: TGTGCCTCTGTCACGAACACTGAAGCTTTCTTT. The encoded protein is CASVTNTEAFF.

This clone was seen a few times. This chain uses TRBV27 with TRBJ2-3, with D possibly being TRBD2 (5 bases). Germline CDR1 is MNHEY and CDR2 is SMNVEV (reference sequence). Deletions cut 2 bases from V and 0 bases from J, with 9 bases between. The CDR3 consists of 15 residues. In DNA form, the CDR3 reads TGTGCCAGCAGTTTAGCGGGCTCTAGCACAGATACGCAGTATTTT. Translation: CASSLAGSSTDTQYF.

CDR3 in DNA: TGTGCCAGTAGCCAGGACGGAATGAACACTGAAGCTTTCTTT. The encoded protein is CASSQDGMNTEAFF. The chain couples TRBV19 to TRBJ1-1; the D is unclear. V was pared by 6 bases and J by 0 bases, with 11 bases between. CDR3 length equals 14 residues. The germline gives CDR1 LNHDA, CDR2 SQIVND (reference sequence).

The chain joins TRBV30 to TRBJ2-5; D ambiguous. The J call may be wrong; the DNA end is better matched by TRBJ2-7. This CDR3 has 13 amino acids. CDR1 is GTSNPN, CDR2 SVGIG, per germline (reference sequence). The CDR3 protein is CAWSVGSFYEQYF. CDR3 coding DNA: TGTGCCTGGAGTGTGGGCAGCTTCTACGAGCAGTACTTC.

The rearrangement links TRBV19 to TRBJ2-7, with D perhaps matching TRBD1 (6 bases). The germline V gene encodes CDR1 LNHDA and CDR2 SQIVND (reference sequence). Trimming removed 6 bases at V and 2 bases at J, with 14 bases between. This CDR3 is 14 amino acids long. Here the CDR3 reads CASSPGVGPYEQYF. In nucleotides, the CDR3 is TGTGCCAGTAGCCCAGGGGTGGGCCCCTACGAGCAGTACTTC.

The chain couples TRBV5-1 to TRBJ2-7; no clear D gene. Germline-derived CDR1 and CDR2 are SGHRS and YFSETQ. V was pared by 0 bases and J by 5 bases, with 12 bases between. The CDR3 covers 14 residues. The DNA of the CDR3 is TGCGCCAGCAGCTTGGCCTACGGAACCGACGAGCAGTACTTC. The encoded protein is CASSLAYGTDEQYF.

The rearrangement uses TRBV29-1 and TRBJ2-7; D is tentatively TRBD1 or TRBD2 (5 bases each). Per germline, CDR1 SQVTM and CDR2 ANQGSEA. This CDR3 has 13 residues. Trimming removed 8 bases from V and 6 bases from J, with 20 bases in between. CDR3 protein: CSTSGLGTLEQYF. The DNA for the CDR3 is TGCAGCACCTCCGGGCTTGGGACCCTCGAGCAGTACTTC.

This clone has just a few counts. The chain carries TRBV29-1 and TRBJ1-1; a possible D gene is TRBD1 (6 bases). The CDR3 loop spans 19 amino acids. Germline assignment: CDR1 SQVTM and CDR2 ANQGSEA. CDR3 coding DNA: TGCAGTACCCCCCAGGGGACACGTCAAGACCCGGGTATGAACACTGAAGCTTTCTTT. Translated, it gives CSTPQGTRQDPGMNTEAFF. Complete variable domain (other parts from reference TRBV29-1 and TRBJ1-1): SAVISQKPSRDICQRGTSLTIQCQVDSQVTMMFWYRQQPGQSLTLIATANQGSEATYESGFVIDKFPISRPNLTFSTLTVSNMSPEDSSIYLCSTPQGTRQDPGMNTEAFFGQGTRLTVV.

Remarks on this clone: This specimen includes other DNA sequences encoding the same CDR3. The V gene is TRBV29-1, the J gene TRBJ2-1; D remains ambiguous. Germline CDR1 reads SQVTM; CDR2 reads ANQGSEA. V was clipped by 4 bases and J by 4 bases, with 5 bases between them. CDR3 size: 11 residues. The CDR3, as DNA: TGCAGCGTTGGCCAATACAATGAGCAGTTCTTC. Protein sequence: CSVGQYNEQFF.

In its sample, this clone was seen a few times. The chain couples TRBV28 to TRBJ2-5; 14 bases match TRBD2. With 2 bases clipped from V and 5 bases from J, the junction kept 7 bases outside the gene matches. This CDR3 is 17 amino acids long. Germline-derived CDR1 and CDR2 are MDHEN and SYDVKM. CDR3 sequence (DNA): TGTGCCAGCAGTTTAGGACTAGCGGGAGGTCGAGGGGAGACCCAGTACTTC. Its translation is CASSLGLAGGRGETQYF.

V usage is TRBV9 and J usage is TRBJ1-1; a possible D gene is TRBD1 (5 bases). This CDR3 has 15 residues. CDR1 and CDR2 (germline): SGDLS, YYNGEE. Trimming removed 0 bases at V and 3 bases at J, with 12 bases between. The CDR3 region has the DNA TGTGCCAGCAGCGTAGCGGGAGGGGCGGACACTGAAGCTTTCTTT. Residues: CASSVAGGADTEAFF.

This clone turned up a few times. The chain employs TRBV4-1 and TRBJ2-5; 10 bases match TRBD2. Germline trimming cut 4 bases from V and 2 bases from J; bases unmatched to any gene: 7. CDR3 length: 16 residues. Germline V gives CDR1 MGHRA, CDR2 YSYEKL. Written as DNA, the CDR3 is TGCGCCAGCAGCCGGAGGACTAGCGGCCTTCAAGAGACCCAGTACTTC. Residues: CASSRRTSGLQETQYF.

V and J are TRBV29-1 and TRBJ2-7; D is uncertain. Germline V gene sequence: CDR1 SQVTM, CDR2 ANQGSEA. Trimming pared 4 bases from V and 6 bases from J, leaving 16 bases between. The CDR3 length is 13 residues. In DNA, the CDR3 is TGCAGCGTTGCGGCCCCAAGTTCTCTCGAGCAGTACTTC. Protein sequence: CSVAAPSSLEQYF.

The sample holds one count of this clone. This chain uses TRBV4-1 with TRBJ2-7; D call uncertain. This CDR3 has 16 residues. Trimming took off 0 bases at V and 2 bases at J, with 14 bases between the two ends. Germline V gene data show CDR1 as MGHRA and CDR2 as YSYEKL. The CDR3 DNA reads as TGCGCCAGCAGCCAAGATGACGAAGAAGGAGCCTACGAGCAGTACTTC. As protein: CASSQDDEEGAYEQYF.

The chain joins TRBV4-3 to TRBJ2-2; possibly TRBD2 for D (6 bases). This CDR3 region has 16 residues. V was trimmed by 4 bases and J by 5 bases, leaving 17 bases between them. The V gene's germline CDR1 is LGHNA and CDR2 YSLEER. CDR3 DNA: TGCGCCAGCAGCCCAGCGGGCAACCCAGAGACCGGGGAGCTGTTTTTT. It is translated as CASSPAGNPETGELFF.

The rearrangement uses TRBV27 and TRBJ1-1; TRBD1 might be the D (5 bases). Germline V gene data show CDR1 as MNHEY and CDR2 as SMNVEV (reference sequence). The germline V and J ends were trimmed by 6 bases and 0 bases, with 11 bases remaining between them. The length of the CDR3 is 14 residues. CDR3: CASRAGLMNTEAFF. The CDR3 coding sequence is TGTGCCAGCAGGGCAGGGTTAATGAACACTGAAGCTTTCTTT.